This record covers a single TCR beta chain. These data come from a study of cytomegalovirus exposure and HLA in healthy donors. A multiplex PCR was run with 60 Vbeta primers and 13 Jbeta primers. Libraries were prepared by immunoSEQ multiplex PCR; TCRdb keeps only in-frame clonotypes and omits some of them. Of about 130,000 clones listed, 65% to 90% are singletons. V lost 4 bases and J lost 2, with 9 bases in between. The CDR3 covers 13 residues. CDR1 SGHNT and CDR2 YYREEE come from the germline V gene (reference sequence). The sequenced material came from PBMCs. The clonotype originates from a girl aged 2-10 years in good health and CMV-seronegative. This chain uses TRBV5-4 with TRBJ2-5, with D tentatively TRBD2 (5 bases). The CDR3 sequence: CASSRRDQETQYF. DNA for the CDR3: TGTGCCAGCAGCCGACGGGATCAAGAGACCCAGTACTTC.